This entry concerns a single TCR beta chain. There is no known antigen for this receptor. Per-nucleotide qualities are absent, and no much larger clonotype sits a single base away. Ficoll-Paque density gradient centrifugation was the method used to isolate PBMCs. V lost 6 bases and J lost 0 bases, and the count of bases not matched to a germline gene is 12. CDR1 and CDR2 were assigned from the germline V gene as MDHEN and SYDVKM. The cysteine opens and the phenylalanine closes a CDR3 of 19 amino acids. CDR3 DNA only is kept here, 57 bases in frame from base 1. This record belongs to a study of T-cell memory formation after mild COVID-19 (dated by TCRdb to the early 2020s). Broadly, across the study: TCR sequence clusters from the two donors were found to be largely donor specific. T-cell clones expanding and contracting after mild COVID-19 in two donors were tracked by longitudinal TCRalpha and TCRbeta repertoire sequencing. The cohort was made up of two young adult volunteers, one female and one male, who were previously healthy.

Study-level results and caveats: Some responding clones were found in pre-infection memory, which suggests that pre-existing cross-reactive memory T cells took part in the SARS-CoV-2 response. SARS-CoV-2 specificity of the second-wave clones peaking on day 37 was not confirmed. Contracting CD4+ clones were located mainly in the CM and EM memory subsets, whereas CD8+ clones were found to be enriched in EMRA. Clones contracting from day 15 to 85 had balanced CD4/CD8 phenotypes, while a second wave expanding from day 15 to 37 was biased towards CD4+. Only two mild cases were covered in the study, and larger cohorts including severe cases with pre-infection samples were considered necessary.

These reads were obtained on an Illumina NovaSeq 6000. TCRalpha and TCRbeta cDNA libraries were constructed by 5'RACE with constant-segment primers, with sample barcodes and unique molecular identifiers being introduced. RNA was extracted from every sample with Trizol reagent. The libraries were amplified in two PCR steps, and the second step added a second sample barcode and Illumina TruSeq adapters. The libraries were sequenced on an Illumina NovaSeq using 2 x 150 bp paired-end reads. In the source study's methods: Demultiplexing of reads and collapsing into UMI-guided consensus sequences were performed with migec v1.2.7. Using mixcr v2.1.11, the UMI consensuses were aligned to TRA and TRB V and J templates and assembled into clonotypes. A clonotype was counted as expanded or contracted only when both edgeR and NoisET called the clonotype significant, with the noise models trained on biological replicates. edgeR calls used a false discovery rate-adjusted p below 0.01 and a log2 fold-change threshold of 1. As an exploratory analysis of dynamics, max-normalized trajectories of the 1000 most abundant clonotypes were examined with PCA combined with hierarchical clustering. Separately sequenced CD4+ and CD8+ repertoires were used to assign a CD4 or CD8 phenotype to each responding clone. TCRdb handled the public reads itself, with Q25 trimming in fastp and clone calling in MiXCR, and kept productive beta chains. Each entry merges the rows of one CDR3 protein and shows their most common DNA and genes. These V and J calls originate from TCRdb's pipeline instead of the authors' own analysis. The sample table shows about 430,000 distinct CDR3 sequences, and more than 20% are seen once. Around 9.5% of the sample goes to the ten largest clones.

Source material: PBMCs or a T cell subset sorted from them (not recorded which). This clonotype was obtained from an adult woman who had mild COVID-19 (a few samples of this study predate the infection). The sample titles of this study are shuffled in the database, so cell type and time point are left out; the donor was told from shared clones. This chain is built from TRBV28 and TRBJ2-6, with 9 bases matching TRBD1. This receptor has the CDR3 CASRSGTGSFYSGANVLTF. The DNA sequence is given as TGTGCCAGCAGATCCGGGACAGGGAGCTTTTACTCTGGGGCCAACGTCCTGACTTTC.